These T cell receptor beta chains were read from a single sample in a study of T cell responses to AZD1222 COVID-19 vaccine. Clones were sequenced by immunoSEQ multiplex PCR, and TCRdb holds only the in-frame ones, with some missing. Among about 79,000 clones listed, 75% to 85% were seen once. The sequences come from peripheral blood, collected on day 0 of AZD1222 vaccination. The source is an adult in good health. Both conserved end residues are part of each CDR3. Each record gives: CDR3 length, V gene, CDR3 protein.

14 | TRBV24-1 | CATSDGRPPGELFF
15 | TRBV5-6 | CASIRAGGGTDTQYF
15 | TRBV5-1 | CASSTGQGAGETQYF
14 | TRBV30 | CAWSDSNRSYEQYF
14 | TRBV5-8 | CASSLFPMGDEQFF
13 | TRBV12-3/TRBV12-4 | CASSPGRSYEQYF
11 | TRBV12-3/TRBV12-4 | CASSRGDEQYF
15 | TRBV7-9 | CASSQSLSFQETQYF
12 | TRBV7-2 | CASSLDAYTQFF
15 | TRBV3-1/TRBV3-2 | CASTLDRGYNSPLHF
13 | TRBV4-1 | CASSQDAGRPQHF
16 | TRBV9 | CASSVAGGANTGELFF
15 | TRBV5-1 | CASSLDRPSTDTQYF
14 | TRBV19 | CASTMRGGNQPQHF
12 | TRBV15 | CATSRAGGLTGF
12 | TRBV9 | CASSVESNEQFF
14 | TRBV28 | CASSSRGRNTEAFF
10 | TRBV7-9 | CASSEETQYF
13 | TRBV5-1 | CASSFGQVYEQYF
10 | TRBV21-1 | CASRWNEQFF
15 | TRBV3-1/TRBV3-2 | CASSATGTGYYGYTF
13 | TRBV28 | CASSLGGWTEAFF
15 | TRBV27 | CASSFHNRVTDTQYF
17 | TRBV11-2 | CASSGSFLGGLPYEQYF
15 | TRBV27 | CASSLVGQGNQPQHF
16 | TRBV28 | CASSLGVGTGSRPQHF
17 | TRBV19 | CASSKRLAGATYNEQFF
16 | TRBV5-4 | CASSLIYRGRPGELFF
12 | TRBV6-5 | CASSYSKREQYF
13 | TRBV19 | CASRLSGVQPQHF
18 | TRBV10-3 | CAISDLGGLSGRADTQYF
18 | TRBV15 | CATSRGTGRLTGANVLTF
15 | TRBV3-1/TRBV3-2 | CASSQDPGGGTEAFF
13 | TRBV6-5 | CASRRAGRTEAFF
16 | TRBV15 | CATSREGLRSSYEQYF
15 | TRBV25-1 | CASSEFSGRTDTQYF
14 | TRBV18 | CASSPLAGSYEQYF
12 | TRBV11-2 | CASSRTDYEQYF
14 | TRBV14 | CASRKTGIPYEQYF
14 | TRBV10-2 | CASSSTTGNQPQHF
17 | TRBV19 | CASSILTSTASNQPQHF
17 | TRBV5-1 | CASSLLEWGVGTDTQYF
13 | TRBV12-3/TRBV12-4 | CASSLGLNTEAFF
15 | TRBV27 | CASSYLPSGANVLTF
15 | TRBV10-3 | CAIRRQGNLQNEQFF
15 | TRBV5-1 | CASSLGKSGANVLTF
13 | TRBV30 | CAWSGRLGDTQYF
13 | TRBV12-3/TRBV12-4 | CASRSLQSQPQHF
11 | TRBV7-9 | CASSLSRGAFF
15 | TRBV3-1/TRBV3-2 | CASSQGRDRYNEQFF
16 | TRBV7-9 | CASSSSSGRAWETQYF
15 | TRBV25-1 | CASSVPGLKGHEQYF
14 | TRBV25-1 | CASSDHRGNTEAFF
11 | TRBV25-1 | CASRNNYGYTF